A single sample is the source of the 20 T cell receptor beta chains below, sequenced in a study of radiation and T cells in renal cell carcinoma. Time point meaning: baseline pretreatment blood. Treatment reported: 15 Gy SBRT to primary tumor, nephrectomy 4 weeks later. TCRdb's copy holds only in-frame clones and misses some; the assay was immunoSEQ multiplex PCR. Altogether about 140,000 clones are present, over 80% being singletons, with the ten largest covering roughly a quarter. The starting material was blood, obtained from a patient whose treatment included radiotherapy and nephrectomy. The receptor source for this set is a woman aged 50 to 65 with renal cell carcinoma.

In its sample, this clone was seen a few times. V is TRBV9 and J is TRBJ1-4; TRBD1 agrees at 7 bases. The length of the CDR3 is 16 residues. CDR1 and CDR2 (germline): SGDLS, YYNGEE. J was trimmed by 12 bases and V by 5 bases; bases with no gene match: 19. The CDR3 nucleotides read TGTGCCAGCAGTCCCAGACAGGGTGGTAATAATGAGGAACTGTTTTTT. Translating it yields CASSPRQGGNNEELFF. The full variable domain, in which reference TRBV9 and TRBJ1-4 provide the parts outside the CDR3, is DSGVTQTPKHLITATGQRVTLRCSPRSGDLSVYWYQQSLDQGLQFLIQYYNGEERAKGNILERFSAQQFPDLHSELNLSSLELGDSALYFCASSPRQGGNNEELFFGSGTQLSVL.

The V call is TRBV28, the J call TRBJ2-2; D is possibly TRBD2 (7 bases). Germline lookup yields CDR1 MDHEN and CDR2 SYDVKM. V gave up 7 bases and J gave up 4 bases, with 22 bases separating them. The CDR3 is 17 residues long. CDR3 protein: CASTQGLAGVSTGELFF. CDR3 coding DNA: TGTGCCAGCACCCAGGGGTTGGCGGGAGTCTCCACCGGGGAGCTGTTTTTT.

The CDR3: CAWSPQTGGNSPLHF. Here the CDR3 DNA reads TGTGCCTGGAGTCCCCAGACAGGGGGCAACTCACCCCTCCACTTT. The chain uses TRBV30 and TRBJ1-6, with 10 bases fitting TRBD1. This CDR3 contains 15 residues. Trimming cost V 2 bases and J 10 bases; bases outside gene matches: 8. In germline, CDR1 is GTSNPN, CDR2 SVGIG (reference sequence).

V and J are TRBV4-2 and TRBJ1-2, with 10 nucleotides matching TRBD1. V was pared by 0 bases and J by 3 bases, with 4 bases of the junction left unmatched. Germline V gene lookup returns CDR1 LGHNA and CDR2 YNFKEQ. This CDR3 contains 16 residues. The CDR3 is CASSQETGTGDYGYTF. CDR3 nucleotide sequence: TGTGCCAGCAGCCAAGAAACGGGGACAGGGGACTATGGCTACACCTTC.

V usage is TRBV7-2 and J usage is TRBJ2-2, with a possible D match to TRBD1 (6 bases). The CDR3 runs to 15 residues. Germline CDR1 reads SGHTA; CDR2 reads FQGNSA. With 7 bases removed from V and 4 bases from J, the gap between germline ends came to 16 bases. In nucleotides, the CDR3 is TGTGCCAGCACCGACTGGGGGCGCGGCACCGGGGAGCTGTTTTTT. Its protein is CASTDWGRGTGELFF.

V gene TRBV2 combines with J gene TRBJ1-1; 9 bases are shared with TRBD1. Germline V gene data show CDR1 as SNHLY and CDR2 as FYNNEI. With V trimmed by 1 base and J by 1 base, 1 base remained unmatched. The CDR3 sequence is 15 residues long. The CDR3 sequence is CASSEGQGENTEAFF. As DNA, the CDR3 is TGTGCCAGCAGTGAAGGACAGGGGGAGAACACTGAAGCTTTCTTT.

CDR3 loop: CASSLAGGDGNTIYF. CDR3 DNA sequence: TGCGCCAGCAGCTTGGCCGGGGGGGACGGAAACACCATATATTTT. This rearrangement joins TRBV5-1 to TRBJ1-3; a weak D match, TRBD1 (5 bases). V was clipped by 0 bases and J by 4 bases, with 11 bases between them. The length of the CDR3 is 15 residues. The germline V gene has CDR1 SGHRS and CDR2 YFSETQ. Full variable domain (outside the CDR3, taken from reference TRBV5-1 and TRBJ1-3): KAGVTQTPRYLIKTRGQQVTLSCSPISGHRSVSWYQQTPGQGLQFLFEYFSETQRNKGNFPGRFSGRQFSNSRSEMNVSTLELGDSALYLCASSLAGGDGNTIYFGEGSWLTVV.

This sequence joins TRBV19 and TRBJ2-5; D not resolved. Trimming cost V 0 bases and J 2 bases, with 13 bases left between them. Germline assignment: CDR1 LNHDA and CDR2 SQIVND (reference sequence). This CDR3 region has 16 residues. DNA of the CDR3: TGTGCCAGTAGTATAGATCGGCGTGGCAGTCAAGAGACCCAGTACTTC. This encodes CASSIDRRGSQETQYF.

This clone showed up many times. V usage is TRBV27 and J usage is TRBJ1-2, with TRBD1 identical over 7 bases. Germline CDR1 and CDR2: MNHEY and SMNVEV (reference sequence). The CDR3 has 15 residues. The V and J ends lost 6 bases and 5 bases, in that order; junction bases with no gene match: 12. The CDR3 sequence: CASRGTDHLGYGYTF. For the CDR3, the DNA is TGTGCCAGCAGGGGGACAGATCATTTAGGATATGGCTACACCTTC.

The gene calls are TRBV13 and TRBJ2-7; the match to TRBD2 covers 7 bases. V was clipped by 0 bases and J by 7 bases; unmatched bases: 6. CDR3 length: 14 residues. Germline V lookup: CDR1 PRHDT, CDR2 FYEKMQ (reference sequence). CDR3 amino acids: CASSLGSSGEEQYF. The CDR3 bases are TGTGCCAGCAGCTTAGGCTCTAGCGGTGAGGAGCAGTACTTC.

CDR3 in amino acids: CASSQERQGSEKLFF. In nucleotides, the CDR3 is TGCGCCAGCAGCCAGGAACGACAGGGTTCCGAAAAACTGTTTTTT. V usage is TRBV4-3 and J usage is TRBJ1-4; 7 nucleotides line up with TRBD1. The J segment lost 8 bases and the V segment lost 3 bases, leaving 9 bases of the junction unmatched. Germline CDR1 reads LGHNA; CDR2 reads YSLEER. CDR3 size: 15 residues.

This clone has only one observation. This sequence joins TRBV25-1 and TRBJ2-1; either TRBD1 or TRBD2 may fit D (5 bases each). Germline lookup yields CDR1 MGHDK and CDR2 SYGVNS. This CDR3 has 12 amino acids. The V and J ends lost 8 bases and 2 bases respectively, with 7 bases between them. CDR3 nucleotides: TGTGCCAGCGGGGGACCCTACAATGAGCAGTTCTTC. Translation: CASGGPYNEQFF.

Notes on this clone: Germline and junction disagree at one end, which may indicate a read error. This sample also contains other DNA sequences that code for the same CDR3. The CDR3 bases are TGTGCCAGTAGCGGGACAGGGGGCAACCAGCCCCAGCATTTT. Its translation: CASSGTGGNQPQHF. This sequence joins TRBV19 and TRBJ1-5; 12 nucleotides align to TRBD1. The CDR3 contains 14 residues. CDR1 and CDR2 from the germline V gene are LNHDA and SQIVND (reference sequence).

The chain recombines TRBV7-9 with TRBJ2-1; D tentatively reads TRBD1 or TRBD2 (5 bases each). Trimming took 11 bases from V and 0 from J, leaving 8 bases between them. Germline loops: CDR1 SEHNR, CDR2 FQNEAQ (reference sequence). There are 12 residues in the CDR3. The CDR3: CASGSSYNEQFF. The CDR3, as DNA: TGTGCCTCAGGGAGCTCCTACAATGAGCAGTTCTTC.

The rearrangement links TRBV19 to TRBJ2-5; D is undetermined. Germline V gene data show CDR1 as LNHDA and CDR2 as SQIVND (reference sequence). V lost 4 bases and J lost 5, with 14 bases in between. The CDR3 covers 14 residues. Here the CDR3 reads CASSTSRVTETQYF. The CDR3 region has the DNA TGTGCCAGTAGTACCTCACGGGTCACCGAGACCCAGTACTTC.

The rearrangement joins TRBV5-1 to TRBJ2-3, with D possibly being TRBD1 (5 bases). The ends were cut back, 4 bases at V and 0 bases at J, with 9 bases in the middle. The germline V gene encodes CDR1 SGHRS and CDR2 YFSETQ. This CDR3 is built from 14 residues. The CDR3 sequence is CASSKRTSTDTQYF. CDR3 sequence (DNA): TGCGCCAGCAGCAAAAGGACAAGCACAGATACGCAGTATTTT.

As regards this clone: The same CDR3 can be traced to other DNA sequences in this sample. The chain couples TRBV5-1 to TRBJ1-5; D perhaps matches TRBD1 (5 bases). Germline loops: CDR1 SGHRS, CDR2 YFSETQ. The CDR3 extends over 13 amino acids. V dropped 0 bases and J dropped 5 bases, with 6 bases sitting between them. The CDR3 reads CASSLGGDQPQHF. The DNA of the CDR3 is TGCGCCAGCAGCTTGGGGGGGGATCAGCCCCAGCATTTT.

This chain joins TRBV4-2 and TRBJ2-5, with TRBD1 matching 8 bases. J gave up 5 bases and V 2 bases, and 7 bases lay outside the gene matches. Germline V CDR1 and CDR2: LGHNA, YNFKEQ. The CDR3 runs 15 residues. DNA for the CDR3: TGTGCCAGCAGCCAACTGACAGGGGTATGGGAGACCCAGTACTTC. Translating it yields CASSQLTGVWETQYF.

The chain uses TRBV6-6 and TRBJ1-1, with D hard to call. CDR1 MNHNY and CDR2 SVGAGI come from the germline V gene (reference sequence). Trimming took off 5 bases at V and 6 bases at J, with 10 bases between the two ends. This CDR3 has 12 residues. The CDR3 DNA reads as TGTGCCAGCAGTCTACCCAGTCCTGAAGCTTTCTTT. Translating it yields CASSLPSPEAFF.

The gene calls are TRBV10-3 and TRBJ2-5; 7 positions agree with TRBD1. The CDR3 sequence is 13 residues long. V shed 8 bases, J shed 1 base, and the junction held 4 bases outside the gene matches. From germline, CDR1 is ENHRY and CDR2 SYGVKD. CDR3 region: CAIAWDSQETQYF. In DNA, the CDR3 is TGTGCCATCGCCTGGGACAGCCAAGAGACCCAGTACTTC.